This TCR beta chain was sequenced for a study of cytomegalovirus exposure and HLA in healthy donors. The PCR was carried out with 60 Vbeta primers and 13 Jbeta primers. Assay: immunoSEQ multiplex PCR; the TCRdb copy retains only in-frame clones and omits some. The sample lists around 92,000 clones, approximately 72% occurring once. Findings of the study overall: Most TCR beta V segments were productive about 87% or about 30% of the time in an earlier analysis. Presence/absence analyses treated sequencing depth as roughly uniform across donors.

Turning to this clone: As yet, its antigen is unknown.

Trimming removed 5 bases from V and 2 bases from J, with 14 bases in between. Germline V lookup: CDR1 MNHEY, CDR2 SVGAGI. This CDR3 spans 15 amino acids. V is TRBV6-5 and J is TRBJ2-3, with D possibly matching TRBD2 (5 bases). Sequencing was performed on PBMCs. This clonotype was obtained from a female donor in good health and CMV-seropositive. The CDR3 is CASSPHGGFTDTQYF. In DNA form, the CDR3 reads TGTGCCAGCAGTCCTCATGGCGGGTTCACAGATACGCAGTATTTT.